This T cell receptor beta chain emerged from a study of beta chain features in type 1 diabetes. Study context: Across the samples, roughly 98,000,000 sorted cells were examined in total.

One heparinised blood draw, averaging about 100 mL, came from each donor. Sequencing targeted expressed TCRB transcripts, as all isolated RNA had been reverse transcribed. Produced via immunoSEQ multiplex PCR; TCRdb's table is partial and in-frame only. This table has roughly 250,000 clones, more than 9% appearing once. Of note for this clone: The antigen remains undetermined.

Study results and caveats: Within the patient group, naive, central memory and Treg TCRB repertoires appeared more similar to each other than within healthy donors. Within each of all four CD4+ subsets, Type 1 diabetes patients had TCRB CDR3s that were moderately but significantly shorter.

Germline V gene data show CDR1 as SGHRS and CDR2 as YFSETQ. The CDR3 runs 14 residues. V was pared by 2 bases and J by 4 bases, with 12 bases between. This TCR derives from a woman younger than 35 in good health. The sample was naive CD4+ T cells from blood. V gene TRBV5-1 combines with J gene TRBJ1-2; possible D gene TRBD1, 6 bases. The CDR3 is CASSFEGHSYGYTF. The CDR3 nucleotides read TGCGCCAGCAGCTTTGAGGGACACAGCTATGGCTACACCTTC.